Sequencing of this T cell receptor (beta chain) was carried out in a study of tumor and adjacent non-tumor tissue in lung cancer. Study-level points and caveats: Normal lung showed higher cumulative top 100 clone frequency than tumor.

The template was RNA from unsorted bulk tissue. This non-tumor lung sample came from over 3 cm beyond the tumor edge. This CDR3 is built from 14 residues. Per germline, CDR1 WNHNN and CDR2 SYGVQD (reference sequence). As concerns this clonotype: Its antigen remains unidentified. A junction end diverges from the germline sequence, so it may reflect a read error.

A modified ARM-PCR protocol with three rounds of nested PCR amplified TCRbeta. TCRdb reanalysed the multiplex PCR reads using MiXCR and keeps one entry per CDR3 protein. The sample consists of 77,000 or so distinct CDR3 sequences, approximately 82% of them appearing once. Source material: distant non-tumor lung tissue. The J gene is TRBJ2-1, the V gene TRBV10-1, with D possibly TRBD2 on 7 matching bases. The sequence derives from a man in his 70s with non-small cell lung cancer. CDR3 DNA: TGCGCCAGCAGTCCGGGGGGCTACTACAATGTGCAGTTCTTC. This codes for CASSPGGYYNVQFF.